This passage covers 20 T cell receptor beta chains from one sample sequenced in a study of T cells after yellow fever vaccination. MiXCR was run by TCRdb on the 5' RACE reads, yielding one entry per CDR3 protein. In the table there are some 240,000 distinct CDR3 sequences, around 3.1% of which are singletons. This sample comprised CD4+ T cells sorted from PBMCs, obtained 10 days after the yellow fever booster vaccination. Receptor source: a man aged 18 to 35 who received the YFV17D yellow fever vaccine.

The table lists this clonotype with a few counts. The V call is TRBV6-5, the J call TRBJ2-4; maybe TRBD2 (5 bases). Germline V lookup: CDR1 MNHEY, CDR2 SVGAGI. The CDR3 consists of 16 residues. Trimming took off 6 bases at V and 2 bases at J, with 17 bases between the two ends. The CDR3 sequence is CASRAASRWSKNIQYF. CDR3 nucleotides: TGTGCCAGCAGGGCGGCTAGCAGGTGGTCCAAAAACATTCAGTACTTC.

At least ten counts were recorded for this clonotype. The rearrangement uses TRBV7-9 and TRBJ1-1; a weak D match, TRBD1 (5 bases). CDR3 size: 14 residues. Per germline, CDR1 SEHNR and CDR2 FQNEAQ (reference sequence). Trimming shortened V by 2 bases and J by 5 bases, and 12 bases separated the two germline ends. Here the CDR3 reads CASSLSQGRTEAFF. The CDR3 DNA sequence: TGTGCCAGCAGCTTAAGTCAGGGTCGGACTGAAGCTTTCTTT.

This clonotype has a handful of counts. The V gene is TRBV5-1, the J gene TRBJ1-1; D gene uncertain. Germline values: CDR1 SGHRS, CDR2 YFSETQ. V was trimmed by 2 bases and J by 0 bases, leaving 8 bases between them. This CDR3 is 14 amino acids long. CDR3 DNA: TGCGCCAGCAGCTTCGGACGGGTGAACACTGAAGCTTTCTTT. Translation: CASSFGRVNTEAFF.

This clonotype was found many times. CDR3 region: CSGLIGGPGNTIYF. The CDR3 coding sequence is TGCAGCGGCCTAATCGGGGGACCGGGAAACACCATATATTTT. The rearrangement uses TRBV29-1 and TRBJ1-3; a weak D match, TRBD1 (5 bases). The germline V and J ends were trimmed by 7 bases and 4 bases, with 17 bases remaining between them. The CDR3 is made up of 14 amino acids. Germline V gene data show CDR1 as SQVTM and CDR2 as ANQGSEA.

This clonotype appeared a few times. V usage is TRBV7-2 and J usage is TRBJ1-4; unclear D gene. Germline-derived CDR1 and CDR2 are SGHTA and FQGNSA. Trimming pared 6 bases from V and 5 bases from J, leaving 10 bases between. The CDR3 covers 13 residues. Written as DNA, the CDR3 is TGTGCCAGCAGTACCGGGATGAATGAAAAACTGTTTTTT. Protein sequence: CASSTGMNEKLFF.

This clonotype was picked up many times. The J gene is TRBJ2-3, the V gene TRBV5-1, with TRBD2 identical over 7 bases. Germline values: CDR1 SGHRS, CDR2 YFSETQ. This CDR3 contains 16 residues. V lost 1 base and J lost 2; bases outside the gene matches: 7. The CDR3 region is CASSLRDSGSTDTQYF. The CDR3 coding sequence is TGCGCCAGCAGCTTGAGGGATAGCGGGTCCACAGATACGCAGTATTTT.

The V and J genes are TRBV6-2 or TRBV6-3 and TRBJ1-5, with 9 bases matching TRBD1. The CDR3 consists of 15 residues. With V trimmed by 5 bases and J by 6 bases, 8 bases remained unmatched. Germline V gives CDR1 MNHEY, CDR2 SVGEGT. CDR3 sequence reads: CASSPLTGGRQPQHF. The CDR3 nucleotides are TGTGCCAGCAGTCCTCTTACAGGGGGCCGTCAGCCCCAGCATTTT.

This clonotype has just a few counts. The V gene is TRBV6-1, the J gene TRBJ2-1; 7 bases are a match to TRBD2. After removal of 6 bases from V and 4 bases from J, the junction contained 3 bases not matched to a gene. Germline loops: CDR1 MNHNS, CDR2 SASEGT. CDR3 length equals 13 residues. This chain's CDR3 is CASRRLAYNEQFF. Here the CDR3 DNA reads TGTGCCAGCAGGCGACTAGCTTACAATGAGCAGTTCTTC.

This clonotype was seen a handful of times. J is TRBJ1-2 and V is TRBV20-1; 9 bases line up with TRBD1. The trim removed 6 bases at V and 5 bases at J, leaving 19 bases unmatched. CDR1 and CDR2 (germline): DFQATT, SNEGSKA (reference sequence). The CDR3 length is 17 residues. CDR3 sequence (DNA): TGCAGTGCACGGGCGGGGACAGGGCCGAGGGGGGGGTATGGCTACACCTTC. Protein product: CSARAGTGPRGGYGYTF.

This clonotype was found many times. The chain is built from TRBV6-1 and TRBJ2-2; 8 bases are a match to TRBD1. In germline, CDR1 is MNHNS, CDR2 SASEGT. V shed 2 bases and J 4 bases; nucleotides not matched to a gene: 12. The CDR3 has 18 residues. DNA of the CDR3: TGTGCCAGCAGTGAAACCTCCGGGACAGGAATCCCCACCGGGGAGCTGTTTTTT. As protein: CASSETSGTGIPTGELFF.

This clonotype was recorded many times. The chain joins TRBV3-1 to TRBJ1-5; D unclear. Between the trimmed V and J ends, which lost 1 base and 6 bases, there was a span of 7 bases. The CDR3 length is 13 residues. Germline V lookup: CDR1 LGHDT, CDR2 YNNKEL (reference sequence). The CDR3 DNA reads as TGTGCCAGCAGCCAAGGGCCGGGTCAGCCCCAGCATTTT. Translated: CASSQGPGQPQHF.

The table lists this clonotype with many counts. The chain recombines TRBV4-1 with TRBJ1-1; D is unresolved. Looked up from germline, CDR1 is MGHRA and CDR2 is YSYEKL. The V end lost 1 base, the J end lost 1 base, and 13 bases lay between the germline ends. The length of the CDR3 is 16 residues. Here the CDR3 reads CASSQALLLGNTEAFF. DNA for the CDR3: TGCGCCAGCAGCCAAGCGTTACTCCTCGGGAACACTGAAGCTTTCTTT.

In this sample, this clonotype turned up a few times. V is TRBV7-6 and J is TRBJ2-5; 14 positions match TRBD2. The trim removed 5 bases at V and 0 bases at J, leaving 8 bases unmatched. The CDR3 covers 18 residues. Germline V lookup: CDR1 SGHVS, CDR2 FNYEAQ. This CDR3 is CASSLGTSGGPYQETQYF. In DNA form, the CDR3 reads TGTGCCAGCAGCCTAGGGACTAGCGGGGGACCGTACCAAGAGACCCAGTACTTC.

There are many counts of this clonotype. This sequence joins TRBV7-8 and TRBJ1-1; TRBD1 might be the D (5 bases). Germline V gene data show CDR1 as SGHVS and CDR2 as FQNEAQ. There are 14 residues in the CDR3. V lost 5 bases and J lost 1, with 11 bases in between. CDR3 loop: CASSVVQGNTEAFF. CDR3 in DNA: TGTGCCAGCAGCGTTGTCCAGGGGAACACTGAAGCTTTCTTT.

This clonotype was detected only a few times. The gene calls are TRBV5-1 and TRBJ2-7; tentatively, D is TRBD1 or TRBD2 (6 bases each). CDR3 length: 15 residues. V lost 0 bases, J lost 8 bases, and 18 bases lay in between. Germline V gene lookup returns CDR1 SGHRS and CDR2 YFSETQ. The CDR3 protein is CASSLAGATPTKQYV. The DNA of the CDR3 is TGCGCCAGCAGCTTGGCGGGGGCTACCCCTACGAAGCAGTACGTC.

This clonotype came up a few times. At one end the junction does not follow the germline gene, possibly because of a read error. V usage is TRBV6-6 and J usage is TRBJ1-1; 8 nucleotides align to TRBD1. This CDR3 has 11 residues. Germline values: CDR1 MNHNY, CDR2 SVGAGI (reference sequence). As DNA, the CDR3 is TGTGCCAGCAGTACAGGGGGAGGTTGTGTCTTT. Translated: CASSTGGGCVF.

The V gene is TRBV27, the J gene TRBJ2-2, with TRBD1 as a possible D gene (6 bases). CDR1 and CDR2 (germline): MNHEY, SMNVEV (reference sequence). The CDR3 consists of 13 residues. V was pared by 11 bases and J by 3 bases, with 13 bases between. The CDR3 DNA sequence: TGTGCCTCAGGGGTGCAATACACCGGGGAGCTGTTTTTT. This sequence encodes CASGVQYTGELFF.

This clonotype came up many times. This chain connects TRBV28 to TRBJ2-5; D may be TRBD1 (6 bases). The germline gives CDR1 MDHEN, CDR2 SYDVKM. The CDR3 length is 14 residues. The ends were cut back, 2 bases at V and 5 bases at J, with 12 bases in the middle. The CDR3 DNA follows: TGTGCCAGCAGTTTACGGATAACAGGGGAGACCCAGTACTTC. It encodes CASSLRITGETQYF.

This clonotype was found many times. The chain carries TRBV2 and TRBJ1-2; no clear D. This CDR3 is 11 amino acids long. In germline, CDR1 is SNHLY, CDR2 FYNNEI. Trimming removed 4 bases at V and 4 bases at J, with 4 bases between. The CDR3, as DNA: TGTGCCAGCAGTGTTAGCTATGGCTACACCTTC. This encodes CASSVSYGYTF.

This chain links TRBV2 with TRBJ2-3, with 10 bases identical to TRBD2. Germline assignment: CDR1 SNHLY and CDR2 FYNNEI. V lost 0 bases to trimming and J lost 5 bases; unmatched junction nucleotides: 5. The CDR3 consists of 16 residues. CDR3 in amino acids: CASSEAASGGGDTQYF. As DNA, the CDR3 is TGTGCCAGCAGTGAAGCGGCTAGCGGGGGTGGAGATACGCAGTATTTT.